The clone carrying this TCR beta chain was seen a handful of times. With a J-beta primer mix and a sample-barcoded 5' primer, a second PCR ran about 7 to 12 cycles. A template-switch adaptor that had 12 random nucleotides put a tag on each cDNA molecule. TCRdb reprocessed the 5' RACE reads with MiXCR, giving one entry per CDR3 protein. The sample holds under 950,000 distinct CDR3 sequences; about a fifth are singletons and the top ten take under 25%. These data come from a study of blood T cells in healthy people across ages. About the study: Template switching caught about one barcoded beta molecule for each two T cells.

V shed 7 bases and J shed 3 bases, with 18 bases lying between them. This CDR3 comprises 15 residues. Germline V gene lookup returns CDR1 MDHEN and CDR2 SYDVKM. The TCR sequence derives from a man between 65 and 80 years old in good health. The chain links TRBV28 to TRBJ1-2, with D maybe TRBD1 (6 bases). The sample comprised blood. In DNA, the CDR3 is TGTGCCAGCAAAGGGGGGCCGGGTACCTACTATGGCTACACCTTC. Translated, it gives CASKGGPGTYYGYTF.